In its sample, the clone carrying this TCR beta chain was seen many times. The CDR3 has 15 residues. Germline CDR1 and CDR2: MNHNS and SASEGT. Trimming at V came to 5 bases and at J to 2 bases, leaving 7 bases not matched to a gene. This record comes from a study of T cells in Graves' hyperthyroidism and ophthalmopathy. Study summary: Pretreatment peripheral blood was obtained at initial diagnosis.

Researchers amplified the TCR beta CDR3 regions from RNA transcripts. RT-PCR in the first round (using the HTBI primer set) targeted the TCR CDR3. TCRdb ran MiXCR on the multiplex PCR reads and lists one entry per CDR3 protein. Of about 480,000 distinct CDR3 sequences listed, approximately 23% were seen once; the top ten hold about 53%. Diagnostic decisions used clinical symptoms, serum thyroxine and TRAb, thyroid ultrasound and orbital computed tomography. The source material was blood. This TCR came from a woman aged 70 to 79 with Graves' ophthalmopathy. The chain employs TRBV6-1 and TRBJ2-7; 9 bases match TRBD2. The CDR3 bases are TGTGCCAGCAGTCAACCGGGACTAGCAGCCTACGAGCAGTACTTC. Protein sequence: CASSQPGLAAYEQYF.